This TCR beta chain stems from a study of a mutant IDH1 vaccine in newly diagnosed glioma. Turning to the study itself: V12 fell at week 35 and V13, the study end, at week 47.

Some clones are missing from TCRdb's copy, which holds only in-frame ones; the method was immunoSEQ multiplex PCR. The table has around 100,000 clones, over 85% seen once. This CDR3 has 14 residues. V lost 4 bases, J lost 6 bases, and 10 bases stayed unmatched. Germline loops: CDR1 SGHRS, CDR2 YFSETQ. Specified time point: week 47, end of study. In the vaccine, a single dose held 300 ug of the mutant IDH1 20-mer peptide, along with topical imiquimod. Of note for this clone: Its matching antigen is unknown.

The sample consisted of PBMCs, taken from a glioma patient whose treatment included an IDH1 peptide vaccine. This clonotype was sampled from a woman in her forties or fifties with glioma. V usage is TRBV5-1 and J usage is TRBJ2-7; 7 nucleotides agree with TRBD1. For the CDR3, the DNA is TGCGCCAGCAGCCTCTCCACAGGGGACGGCGAGCAGTACTTC. Its protein product is CASSLSTGDGEQYF. Together with reference TRBV5-1 and TRBJ2-7, the CDR3 gives the full variable domain: KAGVTQTPRYLIKTRGQQVTLSCSPISGHRSVSWYQQTPGQGLQFLFEYFSETQRNKGNFPGRFSGRQFSNSRSEMNVSTLELGDSALYLCASSLSTGDGEQYFGPGTRLTVT.